The text below deals with one T cell receptor beta chain. The CDR3 is made up of 16 amino acids. Germline V gene data show CDR1 as LNHDA and CDR2 as SQIVND (reference sequence). V lost 5 bases, J lost 0 bases, and 17 bases lay in between. This sample stems from a study of Tregs in tolerant kidney transplant recipients. Measured with immunoSEQ multiplex PCR; TCRdb has only the in-frame clones, and not every one. The data show fewer than 80,000 clones, with under 98% seen just once and 0.34% held by the top ten. The source is a human donor who received a combined kidney and bone marrow transplant. The chain links TRBV19 to TRBJ2-7; TRBD2 is a possible D gene (5 bases). Sequencing used Tregs from blood, obtained before the transplant. The CDR3 region is CASSPKRTYRSYEQYF. CDR3 DNA: TGTGCCAGTAGTCCTAAAAGGACTTACCGCTCCTACGAGCAGTACTTC.